The 28 T cell receptor beta chains below were found in one sample sequenced in a study of blood T cell repertoires in COVID-19. Assay: immunoSEQ multiplex PCR; the TCRdb copy retains only in-frame clones and omits some. The sample lists approximately 300,000 clones; approximately 83% were seen once. Sequencing was performed on PBMCs or T cells enriched from blood (not recorded which). The receptors were gathered from a woman aged 25 to 45 who had recovered from COVID-19.

This clone was found once. The J gene is TRBJ2-7, the V gene TRBV29-1, with D maybe TRBD1 (6 bases). CDR1 SQVTM and CDR2 ANQGSEA come from the germline V gene. CDR3 length: 14 amino acids. V was shortened by 4 bases and J by 6 bases, with 19 bases between the two germline ends. The CDR3 region has the DNA TGCAGCGTTGGTCCGGGTGGGGGCGGGCGCGAGCAGTACTTC. Its protein is CSVGPGGGGREQYF.

The gene calls are TRBV7-6 and TRBJ1-2, with 11 nucleotides matching TRBD1. J gave up 4 bases and V 3 bases, and 4 bases lay outside the gene matches. Germline CDR1 is SGHVS and CDR2 is FNYEAQ. The CDR3 runs to 15 residues. The CDR3 loop is CASSFGQGAGYGYTF. CDR3 DNA: TGTGCCAGCAGCTTCGGACAGGGGGCCGGCTATGGCTACACCTTC.

The chain uses TRBV27 and TRBJ1-6; D is possibly TRBD1 (5 bases). The CDR3 runs to 15 residues. Trimming removed 4 bases from V and 8 bases from J, with 15 bases in between. Germline V gene data show CDR1 as MNHEY and CDR2 as SMNVEV (reference sequence). The CDR3 coding sequence is TGTGCCAGCAGTTACGAAGCAGGGAGGTATTCACCCCTCCACTTT. Its translation is CASSYEAGRYSPLHF.

This chain links TRBV7-8 with TRBJ1-3; a possible D gene is TRBD1 (5 bases). This CDR3 is built from 16 residues. The ends were cut back, 5 bases at V and 4 bases at J, with 18 bases in the middle. CDR1 and CDR2 (germline): SGHVS, FQNEAQ. The CDR3: CASSPQGRGIGNTIYF. CDR3 coding DNA: TGTGCCAGCAGCCCCCAGGGCCGGGGGATAGGAAACACCATATATTTT.

The genes are TRBV7-2 and TRBJ1-3, with TRBD1 matching 9 bases. The CDR3 has 19 amino acids. Trimming cost V 4 bases and J 0 bases; bases outside gene matches: 13. CDR1 SGHTA and CDR2 FQGNSA come from the germline V gene. In DNA form, the CDR3 reads TGTGCCAGCAGCTACTCCGGGACAGGGTTAGCCTACTCTGGAAACACCATATATTTT. Translated, it gives CASSYSGTGLAYSGNTIYF.

Notes on this clone: In the same sample, other DNA sequences code for this CDR3. V usage is TRBV9 and J usage is TRBJ2-3; TRBD2 agrees at 15 bases. This CDR3 has 16 amino acids. CDR1 is SGDLS and CDR2 is YYNGEE in the germline V gene. Trimming at V came to 4 bases and at J to 3 bases, leaving 3 bases not matched to a gene. The CDR3 loop reads CASSPGLAGGTDTQYF. DNA for the CDR3: TGTGCCAGCAGCCCGGGACTAGCGGGAGGAACAGATACGCAGTATTTT. The full variable domain, completed using reference TRBV9 and TRBJ2-3, is DSGVTQTPKHLITATGQRVTLRCSPRSGDLSVYWYQQSLDQGLQFLIQYYNGEERAKGNILERFSAQQFPDLHSELNLSSLELGDSALYFCASSPGLAGGTDTQYFGPGTRLTVL.

As for this clone: Other DNA sequences in this specimen translate into the identical CDR3. V usage is TRBV29-1 and J usage is TRBJ2-5; 11 bases match TRBD1. With V trimmed by 5 bases and J by 4 bases, 3 bases remained unmatched. Germline values: CDR1 SQVTM, CDR2 ANQGSEA. CDR3 length: 13 residues. The DNA of the CDR3 is TGCAGCGTTTCCGGGACAGGGGGAGAGACCCAGTACTTC. Translation: CSVSGTGGETQYF.

The rearrangement links TRBV20-1 to TRBJ1-1, with D tentatively TRBD1 (5 bases). There are 13 residues in the CDR3. V lost 3 bases and J lost 8, with 16 bases in between. Germline values: CDR1 DFQATT, CDR2 SNEGSKA (reference sequence). The CDR3 sequence: CSASSARDWEAFF. CDR3 in DNA: TGCAGTGCTAGTTCAGCCCGGGACTGGGAAGCTTTCTTT.

V gene TRBV3-1 (or the pseudogene TRBV3-2) combines with J gene TRBJ2-4; D might be TRBD2 (6 bases). The CDR3 loop spans 16 amino acids. Germline assignment: CDR1 LGHDT and CDR2 YNNKEL (reference sequence). V shed 4 bases and J shed 1 base, with 14 bases lying between them. The CDR3 region has the DNA TGTGCCAGCAGCCCCAAAGGAGGGAAGGCCAAAAACATTCAGTACTTC. Translating it yields CASSPKGGKAKNIQYF.

V is TRBV20-1 and J is TRBJ1-2; 7 bases fit TRBD1. Germline V gene lookup returns CDR1 DFQATT and CDR2 SNEGSKA (reference sequence). This CDR3 region has 10 residues. The CDR3 bases are TGCAGGCAGGGGGAGGAGGGCTACACCTTC. It translates to CRQGEEGYTF.

V is TRBV4-1 and J is TRBJ1-1, with 9 nucleotides matching TRBD1. The CDR3 is made up of 18 amino acids. The V gene end was trimmed by 3 bases and the J gene end by 0 bases; junction bases not matched to a gene: 11. Germline CDR1 MGHRA, CDR2 YSYEKL. CDR3 loop: CASSQDTLQGALNTEAFF. The DNA for the CDR3 is TGCGCCAGCAGCCAGGATACACTACAGGGGGCGTTGAACACTGAAGCTTTCTTT.

The V and J genes are TRBV5-5 and TRBJ1-2; unclear D gene. The germline V gene has CDR1 SGHKS and CDR2 YYEKEE (reference sequence). V lost 2 bases, J lost 1 base, and 12 bases lay in between. The CDR3 has 15 amino acids. CDR3 in DNA: TGTGCCAGCAGCTTACGAGGTCAGCTTAACTATGGCTACACCTTC. This translates into CASSLRGQLNYGYTF.

The V and J genes are TRBV4-2 and TRBJ1-2, with D possibly being TRBD1 (6 bases). The CDR3 sequence is 15 residues long. The germline gives CDR1 LGHNA, CDR2 YNFKEQ. The V end lost 1 base, the J end lost 1 base, and 10 bases lay between the germline ends. As DNA, the CDR3 is TGTGCCAGCAGCCAAGGTTCAGGGGATAACTATGGCTACACCTTC. This codes for CASSQGSGDNYGYTF.

The chain carries TRBV5-6 and TRBJ2-3; D possibly corresponds to TRBD1 (6 bases). CDR3 size: 14 residues. Germline V lookup: CDR1 SGHDT, CDR2 YYEEEE. The V end was cut by 4 bases, the J end by 4 bases, with 13 bases between. CDR3: CASSRIQGADTQYF. The DNA for the CDR3 is TGTGCCAGCAGCCGTATACAGGGCGCAGATACGCAGTATTTT.

The gene calls are TRBV30 and TRBJ2-3; D gene ambiguous. CDR1 and CDR2 (germline): GTSNPN, SVGIG (reference sequence). V lost 8 bases, J lost 2 bases, and 17 bases lay in between. The CDR3 length is 14 residues. DNA for the CDR3: TGTGCCCATACGGCAGGCCAACCCACAGATACGCAGTATTTT. It encodes CAHTAGQPTDTQYF.

The gene calls are TRBV6-4 and TRBJ2-1; D unclear. The V gene's germline CDR1 is MRHNA and CDR2 SNTAGT. The CDR3 extends over 13 amino acids. V dropped 4 bases and J dropped 5 bases, with 9 bases sitting between them. The CDR3 sequence: CASSVSEDNEQFF. The CDR3 DNA reads as TGTGCCAGCAGTGTATCCGAGGACAATGAGCAGTTCTTC.

The chain has TRBV5-1 and TRBJ2-3; D gene ambiguous. With 4 bases removed from V and 2 bases from J, the gap between germline ends came to 11 bases. The CDR3 spans 14 residues. Germline V gene data show CDR1 as SGHRS and CDR2 as YFSETQ. Written as DNA, the CDR3 is TGCGCCAGCAGCCGCTCGACTCCCACAGATACGCAGTATTTT. The encoded protein is CASSRSTPTDTQYF.

The chain is built from TRBV10-3 and TRBJ1-3; a possible D gene is TRBD1 (6 bases). V lost 0 bases and J lost 0, with 9 bases in between. Germline CDR1 ENHRY, CDR2 SYGVKD. The CDR3 loop spans 16 amino acids. The CDR3 loop is CAISESRGFSGNTIYF. CDR3 bases: TGTGCCATCAGTGAGTCGAGGGGGTTCTCTGGAAACACCATATATTTT.

This clone was counted many times. The chain recombines TRBV24-1 with TRBJ1-5; TRBD1 matches at 9 bases. There are 16 residues in the CDR3. CDR1 is KGHDR, CDR2 SFDVKD, per germline. Germline trimming cut 6 bases from V and 1 base from J; bases unmatched to any gene: 6. The CDR3 sequence is CATSSGTGSSNQPQHF. CDR3 sequence (DNA): TGTGCCACCAGTTCAGGGACAGGGTCCAGCAATCAGCCCCAGCATTTT.

V is TRBV9 and J is TRBJ2-7; 9 nucleotides align to TRBD2. The J segment lost 3 bases and the V segment lost 0 bases, leaving 7 bases of the junction unmatched. The CDR3 loop spans 16 amino acids. Germline CDR1 is SGDLS and CDR2 is YYNGEE. The CDR3: CASSVGPGLAGYEQYF. CDR3 coding DNA: TGTGCCAGCAGCGTAGGGCCGGGACTAGCAGGCTACGAGCAGTACTTC. The entire variable domain, with the rest obtained from reference TRBV9 and TRBJ2-7, is as follows: DSGVTQTPKHLITATGQRVTLRCSPRSGDLSVYWYQQSLDQGLQFLIQYYNGEERAKGNILERFSAQQFPDLHSELNLSSLELGDSALYFCASSVGPGLAGYEQYFGPGTRLTVT.

V usage is TRBV28 and J usage is TRBJ1-2; perhaps TRBD1 as D (6 bases). Deletions cut 1 base from V and 2 bases from J, with 8 bases between. The CDR3 extends over 14 amino acids. Germline assignment: CDR1 MDHEN and CDR2 SYDVKM. The CDR3 sequence is CASSLSGANYGYTF. The CDR3 DNA reads TGTGCCAGCAGTTTATCAGGGGCCAACTATGGCTACACCTTC.

The V and J genes are TRBV28 and TRBJ1-2; D possibly corresponds to TRBD1 (6 bases). V lost 6 bases and J 2 bases, leaving 13 bases between the germline ends. This CDR3 has 14 residues. The germline V gene has CDR1 MDHEN and CDR2 SYDVKM. In DNA, the CDR3 is TGTGCCAGCAGCTCAGGGGCCCCAAACTATGGCTACACCTTC. Its translation is CASSSGAPNYGYTF.

This clone was seen a handful of times. Additional DNA sequences in this sample encode the identical CDR3. This sequence joins TRBV5-5 and TRBJ2-2, with 7 bases fitting TRBD2. Germline lookup yields CDR1 SGHKS and CDR2 YYEKEE (reference sequence). Trimming at V came to 4 bases and at J to 0 bases, leaving 9 bases not matched to a gene. There are 17 residues in the CDR3. CDR3 DNA: TGTGCCAGCAGCGGGGGTCCTCGGGGGGCGAACACCGGGGAGCTGTTTTTT. The encoded protein is CASSGGPRGANTGELFF.

The chain couples TRBV7-9 to TRBJ2-6; 9 bases line up with TRBD1. V lost 6 bases, J lost 1 base, and 10 bases stayed unmatched. The CDR3 spans 18 residues. Germline CDR1 SEHNR, CDR2 FQNEAQ (reference sequence). For the CDR3, the DNA is TGTGCCAGCAGTCCGGGACAGGGAAGGTATTCTGGGGCCAACGTCCTGACTTTC. As protein: CASSPGQGRYSGANVLTF.

The rearrangement uses TRBV5-1 and TRBJ2-1; the match to TRBD2 covers 10 bases. CDR1 and CDR2 from the germline V gene are SGHRS and YFSETQ. This CDR3 spans 18 amino acids. Unmatched junction bases numbered 18, after V lost 7 bases and J lost 5 bases. CDR3 bases: TGCGCCAGCGCCCTCGTACCTCAAGGGACTAGCGTACACAATGAGCAGTTCTTC. Residues: CASALVPQGTSVHNEQFF.

This chain uses TRBV6-5 with TRBJ1-2; 7 positions agree with TRBD1. CDR3 length: 13 residues. The germline V gene encodes CDR1 MNHEY and CDR2 SVGAGI. The V segment lost 5 bases and the J segment 8 bases; nucleotides outside the gene matches: 8. The DNA of the CDR3 is TGTGCCAGCAGTCTAACAGGGGCGGAAGGCTACACCTTC. Translated: CASSLTGAEGYTF.

The CDR3 region is CASSLGRGPGELFF. The DNA for the CDR3 is TGTGCCAGCAGCTTAGGTAGAGGTCCCGGGGAGCTGTTTTTT. The chain joins TRBV7-7 to TRBJ2-2, with D unresolved. The germline V gene encodes CDR1 SSHAT and CDR2 FNYEAQ (reference sequence). Trimming cost V 1 base and J 6 bases, with 9 bases left between them. This CDR3 has 14 residues.

This chain connects TRBV19 to TRBJ1-5, with D uncertain. CDR1 is LNHDA, CDR2 SQIVND, per germline (reference sequence). V lost 3 bases, J lost 4 bases, and 4 bases lay in between. This CDR3 spans 12 amino acids. This CDR3 is CASSIGNQPQHF. CDR3 nucleotide sequence: TGTGCCAGTAGTATCGGTAATCAGCCCCAGCATTTT.